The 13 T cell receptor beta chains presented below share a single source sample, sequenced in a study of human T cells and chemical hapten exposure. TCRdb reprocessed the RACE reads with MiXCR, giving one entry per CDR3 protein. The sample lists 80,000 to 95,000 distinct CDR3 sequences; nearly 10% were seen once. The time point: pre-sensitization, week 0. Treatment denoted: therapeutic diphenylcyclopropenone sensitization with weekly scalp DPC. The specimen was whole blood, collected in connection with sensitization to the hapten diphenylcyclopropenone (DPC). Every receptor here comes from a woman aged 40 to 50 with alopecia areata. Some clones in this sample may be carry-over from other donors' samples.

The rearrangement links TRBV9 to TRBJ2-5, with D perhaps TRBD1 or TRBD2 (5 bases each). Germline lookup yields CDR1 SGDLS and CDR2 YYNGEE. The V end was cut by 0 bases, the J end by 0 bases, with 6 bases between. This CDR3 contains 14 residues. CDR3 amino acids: CASSVEGHQETQYF. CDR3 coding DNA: TGTGCCAGCAGCGTAGAGGGACACCAAGAGACCCAGTACTTC. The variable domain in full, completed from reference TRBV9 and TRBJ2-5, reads DSGVTQTPKHLITATGQRVTLRCSPRSGDLSVYWYQQSLDQGLQFLIQYYNGEERAKGNILERFSAQQFPDLHSELNLSSLELGDSALYFCASSVEGHQETQYFGPGTRLLVL.

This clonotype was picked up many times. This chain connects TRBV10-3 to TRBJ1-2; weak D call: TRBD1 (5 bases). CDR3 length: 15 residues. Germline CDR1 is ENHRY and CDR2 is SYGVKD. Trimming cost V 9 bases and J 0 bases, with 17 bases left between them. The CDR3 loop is CAIRPGGDPNYGYTF. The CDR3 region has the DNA TGTGCCATTAGGCCGGGGGGAGACCCTAACTATGGCTACACCTTC.

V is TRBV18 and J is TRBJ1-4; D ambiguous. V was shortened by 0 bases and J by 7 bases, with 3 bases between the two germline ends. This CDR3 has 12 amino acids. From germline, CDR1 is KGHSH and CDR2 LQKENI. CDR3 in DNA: TGTGCCAGCTCACCACCTTTTGAAAAACTGTTTTTT. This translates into CASSPPFEKLFF.

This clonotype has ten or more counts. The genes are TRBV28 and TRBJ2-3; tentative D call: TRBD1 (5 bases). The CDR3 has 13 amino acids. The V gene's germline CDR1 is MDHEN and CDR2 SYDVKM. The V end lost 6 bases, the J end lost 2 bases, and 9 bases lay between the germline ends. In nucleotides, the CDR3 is TGTGCCAGCAGCCGCAGGGACACAGATACGCAGTATTTT. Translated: CASSRRDTDTQYF.

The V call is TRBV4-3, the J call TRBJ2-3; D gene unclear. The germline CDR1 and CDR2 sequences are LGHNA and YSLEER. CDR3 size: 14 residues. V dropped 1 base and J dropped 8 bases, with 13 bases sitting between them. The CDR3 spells CASSQGDSRPTQYF. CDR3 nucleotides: TGCGCCAGCAGCCAAGGCGATTCTAGGCCTACGCAGTATTTT.

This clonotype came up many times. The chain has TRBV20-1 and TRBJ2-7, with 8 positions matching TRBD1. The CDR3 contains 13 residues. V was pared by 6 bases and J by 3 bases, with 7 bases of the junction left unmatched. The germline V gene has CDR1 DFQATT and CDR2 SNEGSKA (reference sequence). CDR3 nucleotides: TGCAGTGCGCCGGGACAGGCACTCTACGAGCAGTACTTC. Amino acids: CSAPGQALYEQYF.

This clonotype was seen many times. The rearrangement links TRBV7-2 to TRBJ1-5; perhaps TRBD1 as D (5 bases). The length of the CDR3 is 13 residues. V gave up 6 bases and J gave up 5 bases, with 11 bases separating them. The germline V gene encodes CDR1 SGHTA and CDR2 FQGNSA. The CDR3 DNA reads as TGTGCCAGCAGACTTCAGGGCCATCAGCCCCAGCATTTT. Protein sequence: CASRLQGHQPQHF.

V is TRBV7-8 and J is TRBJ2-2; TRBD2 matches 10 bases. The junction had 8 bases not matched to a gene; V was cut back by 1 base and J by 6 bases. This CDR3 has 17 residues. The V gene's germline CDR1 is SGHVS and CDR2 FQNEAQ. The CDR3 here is CASSLGLGLAGAGELFF. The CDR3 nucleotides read TGTGCCAGCAGCTTAGGCTTAGGGCTAGCGGGGGCCGGGGAGCTGTTTTTT.

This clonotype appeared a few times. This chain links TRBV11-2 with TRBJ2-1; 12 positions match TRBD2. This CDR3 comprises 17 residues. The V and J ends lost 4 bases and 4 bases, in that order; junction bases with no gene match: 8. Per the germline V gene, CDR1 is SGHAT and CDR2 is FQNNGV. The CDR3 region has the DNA TGTGCCAGCAGCTCTCTGGGAGGACTAGCGGGATACAATGAGCAGTTCTTC. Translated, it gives CASSSLGGLAGYNEQFF. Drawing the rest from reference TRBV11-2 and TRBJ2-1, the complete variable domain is EAGVAQSPRYKIIEKRQSVAFWCNPISGHATLYWYQQILGQGPKLLIQFQNNGVVDDSQLPKDRFSAERLKGVDSTLKIQPAKLEDSAVYLCASSSLGGLAGYNEQFFGPGTRLTVL.

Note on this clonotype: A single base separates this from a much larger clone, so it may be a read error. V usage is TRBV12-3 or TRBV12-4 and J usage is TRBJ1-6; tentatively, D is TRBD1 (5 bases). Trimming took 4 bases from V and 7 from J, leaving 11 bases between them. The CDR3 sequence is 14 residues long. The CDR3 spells CASSWDPGNSPLHF. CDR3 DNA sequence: TGTGCCAGCAGTTGGGACCCAGGGAATTCACCCCTCCACTTT.

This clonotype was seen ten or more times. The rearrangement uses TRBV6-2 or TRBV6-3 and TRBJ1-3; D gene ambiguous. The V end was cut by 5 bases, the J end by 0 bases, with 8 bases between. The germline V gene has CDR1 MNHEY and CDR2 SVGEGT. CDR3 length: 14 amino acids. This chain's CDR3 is CASSPDGSGNTIYF. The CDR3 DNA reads TGTGCCAGCAGTCCGGACGGCTCTGGAAACACCATATATTTT.

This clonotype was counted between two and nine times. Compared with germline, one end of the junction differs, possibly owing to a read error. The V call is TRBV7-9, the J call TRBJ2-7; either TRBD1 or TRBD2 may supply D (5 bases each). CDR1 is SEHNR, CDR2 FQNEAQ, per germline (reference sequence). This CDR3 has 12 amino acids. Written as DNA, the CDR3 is TGTGCCAGCAGCTTAGAGAGGGACGGACCCAACTTC. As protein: CASSLERDGPNF.

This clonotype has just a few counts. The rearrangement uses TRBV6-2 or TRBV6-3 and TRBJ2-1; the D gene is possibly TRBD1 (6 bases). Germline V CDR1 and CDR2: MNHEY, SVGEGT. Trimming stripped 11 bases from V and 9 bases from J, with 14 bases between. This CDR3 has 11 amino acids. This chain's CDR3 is CAAGARGEQFF. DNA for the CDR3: TGTGCCGCAGGGGCCAGGGGTGAGCAGTTCTTC.